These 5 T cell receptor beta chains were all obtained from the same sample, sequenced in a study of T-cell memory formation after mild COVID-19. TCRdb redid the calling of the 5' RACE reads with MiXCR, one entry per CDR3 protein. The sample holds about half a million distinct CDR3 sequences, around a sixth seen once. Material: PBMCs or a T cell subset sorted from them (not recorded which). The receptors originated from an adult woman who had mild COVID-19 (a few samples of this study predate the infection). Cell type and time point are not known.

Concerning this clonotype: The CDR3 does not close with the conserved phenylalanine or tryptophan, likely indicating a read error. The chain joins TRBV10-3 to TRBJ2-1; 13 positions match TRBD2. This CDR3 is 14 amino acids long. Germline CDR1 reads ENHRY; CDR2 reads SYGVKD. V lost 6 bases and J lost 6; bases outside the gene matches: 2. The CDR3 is CAISRTSGSNEQFV. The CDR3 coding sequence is TGTGCCATCAGCCGGACTAGCGGGAGCAATGAGCAGTTCGTC.

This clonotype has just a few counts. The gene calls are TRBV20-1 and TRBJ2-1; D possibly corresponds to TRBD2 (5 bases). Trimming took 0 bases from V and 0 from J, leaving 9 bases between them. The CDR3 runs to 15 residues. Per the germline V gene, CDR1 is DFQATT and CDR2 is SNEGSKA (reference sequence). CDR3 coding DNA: TGCAGTGCTAGAGACGAGGGCGGCTCCTACAATGAGCAGTTCTTC. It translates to CSARDEGGSYNEQFF.

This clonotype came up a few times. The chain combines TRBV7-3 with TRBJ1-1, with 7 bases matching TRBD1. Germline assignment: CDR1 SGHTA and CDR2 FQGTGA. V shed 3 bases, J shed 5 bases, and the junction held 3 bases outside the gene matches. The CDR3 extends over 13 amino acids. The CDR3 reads CASSLTGLTEAFF. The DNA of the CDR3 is TGTGCCAGCAGCTTGACAGGGCTTACTGAAGCTTTCTTT. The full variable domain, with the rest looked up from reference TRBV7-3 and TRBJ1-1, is GAGVSQTPSNKVTEKGKYVELRCDPISGHTALYWYRQSLGQGPEFLIYFQGTGAADDSGLPNDRFFAVRPEGSVSTLKIQRTERGDSAVYLCASSLTGLTEAFFGQGTRLTVV.

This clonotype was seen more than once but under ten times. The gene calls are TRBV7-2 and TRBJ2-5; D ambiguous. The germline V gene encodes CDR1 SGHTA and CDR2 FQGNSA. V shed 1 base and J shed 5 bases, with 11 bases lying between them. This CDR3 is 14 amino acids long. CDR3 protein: CASSLGFSGETQYF. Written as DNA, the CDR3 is TGTGCCAGCAGCTTAGGTTTCTCCGGGGAGACCCAGTACTTC.

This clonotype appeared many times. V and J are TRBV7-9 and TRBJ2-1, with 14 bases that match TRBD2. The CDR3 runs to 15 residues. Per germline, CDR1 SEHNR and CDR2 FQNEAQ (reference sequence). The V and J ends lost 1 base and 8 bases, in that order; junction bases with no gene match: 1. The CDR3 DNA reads TGTGCCAGCAGCTTAGAGGGACTAGCGGGAGATGAGCAGTTCTTC. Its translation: CASSLEGLAGDEQFF.